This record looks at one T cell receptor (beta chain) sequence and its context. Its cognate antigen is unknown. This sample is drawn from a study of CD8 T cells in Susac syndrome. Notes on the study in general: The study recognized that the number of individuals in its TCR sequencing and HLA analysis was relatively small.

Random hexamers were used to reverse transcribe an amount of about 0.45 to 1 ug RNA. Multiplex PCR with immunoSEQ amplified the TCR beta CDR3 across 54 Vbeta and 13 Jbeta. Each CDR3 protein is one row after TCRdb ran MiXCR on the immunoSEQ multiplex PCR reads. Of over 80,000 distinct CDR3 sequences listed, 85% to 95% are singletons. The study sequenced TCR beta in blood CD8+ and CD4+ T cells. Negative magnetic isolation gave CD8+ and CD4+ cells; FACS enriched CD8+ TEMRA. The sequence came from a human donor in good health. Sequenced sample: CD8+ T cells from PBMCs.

CDR3 sequence reads: CASSPDGPNGYTF. CDR3 nucleotide sequence: TGTGCCAGCAGCCCCGACGGCCCAAATGGCTACACCTTC. This chain uses TRBV7-2 with TRBJ1-2; D is undetermined. In germline, CDR1 is SGHTA, CDR2 FQGNSA. CDR3 size: 13 residues. The V and J ends lost 5 bases and 6 bases respectively, with 13 bases between them. Supplemented by reference TRBV7-2 and TRBJ1-2, the full variable domain reads GAGVSQSPSNKVTEKGKDVELRCDPISGHTALYWYRQSLGQGLEFLIYFQGNSAPDKSGLPSDRFSAERTGGSVSTLTIQRTQQEDSAVYLCASSPDGPNGYTFGSGTRLTVV.